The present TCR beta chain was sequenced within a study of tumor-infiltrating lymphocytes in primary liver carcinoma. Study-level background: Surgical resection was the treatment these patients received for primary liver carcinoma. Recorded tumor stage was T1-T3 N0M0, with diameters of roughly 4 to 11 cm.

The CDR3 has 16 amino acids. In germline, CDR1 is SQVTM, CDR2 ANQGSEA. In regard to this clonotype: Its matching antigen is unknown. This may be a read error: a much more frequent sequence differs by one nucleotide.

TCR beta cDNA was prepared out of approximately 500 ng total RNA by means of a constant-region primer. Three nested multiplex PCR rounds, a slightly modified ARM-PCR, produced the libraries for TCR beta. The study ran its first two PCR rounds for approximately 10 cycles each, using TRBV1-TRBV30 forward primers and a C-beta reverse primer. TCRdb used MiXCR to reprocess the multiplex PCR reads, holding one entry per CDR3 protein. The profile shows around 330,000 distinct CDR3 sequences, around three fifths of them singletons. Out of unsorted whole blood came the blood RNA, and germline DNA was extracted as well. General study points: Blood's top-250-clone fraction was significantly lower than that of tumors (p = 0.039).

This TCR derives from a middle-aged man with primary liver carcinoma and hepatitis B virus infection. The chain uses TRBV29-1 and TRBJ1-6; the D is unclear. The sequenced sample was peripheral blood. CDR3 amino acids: CSVLKRILGYNSPLNF. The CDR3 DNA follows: TGCAGCGTTCTTAAAAGGATTTTGGGCTATAATTCACCCCTCAACTTT.